One and the same sample provided the 27 T cell receptor beta chains below, sequenced in a study of response to subunit inactivated influenza vaccine. MiXCR was run by TCRdb on the RT-PCR reads, yielding one entry per CDR3 protein. The repertoire holds about 650,000 distinct CDR3 sequences, with roughly 14% as singletons. Sequenced material: PBMCs from blood, taken roughly 13 days after vaccination. These receptors all come from a man aged 50 or older who received an inactivated influenza vaccine.

This clonotype occurred many times. This chain connects TRBV11-2 to TRBJ2-2, with 8 nucleotides matching TRBD1. Germline V gene data show CDR1 as SGHAT and CDR2 as FQNNGV. J was trimmed by 4 bases and V by 8 bases; bases with no gene match: 3. This CDR3 region has 13 residues. Written as DNA, the CDR3 is TGTGCCAGCGACAGGGGATCCACCGGGGAGCTGTTTTTT. The encoded protein is CASDRGSTGELFF.

This chain links TRBV20-1 with TRBJ2-7, with D hard to call. Per germline, CDR1 DFQATT and CDR2 SNEGSKA (reference sequence). The CDR3 has 17 residues. V shed 0 bases and J shed 0 bases, with 18 bases lying between them. CDR3 DNA sequence: TGCAGTGCTAGAGATTTAGGCAGCCCTAGGGTCTCCTACGAGCAGTACTTC. Translation gives CSARDLGSPRVSYEQYF.

This chain joins TRBV4-3 and TRBJ2-3; 7 bases align to TRBD1. This CDR3 comprises 17 residues. V lost 4 bases and J lost 1; bases outside the gene matches: 11. The germline gives CDR1 LGHNA, CDR2 YSLEER. The CDR3 sequence is CASSPSSPGGGTDTQYF. CDR3 nucleotides: TGCGCCAGCAGCCCCAGTAGTCCAGGGGGAGGCACAGATACGCAGTATTTT.

J is TRBJ2-1 and V is TRBV29-1; 11 positions match TRBD2. The CDR3 consists of 14 residues. V shed 4 bases and J 8 bases; nucleotides not matched to a gene: 7. Germline V lookup: CDR1 SQVTM, CDR2 ANQGSEA. CDR3 sequence reads: CSVGRLAGIHEQFF. Written as DNA, the CDR3 is TGCAGCGTTGGTAGACTAGCGGGGATCCATGAGCAGTTCTTC.

This clonotype was observed many times. The genes are TRBV6-5 and TRBJ1-6; D remains ambiguous. The V gene lost 2 bases and the J gene lost 1 base, with 9 bases spanning the gap. The CDR3 extends over 16 amino acids. CDR1 is MNHEY, CDR2 SVGAGI, per germline. The DNA for the CDR3 is TGTGCCAGCAGTTACGATTGGAAGTCCTATAATTCACCCCTCCACTTT. Protein product: CASSYDWKSYNSPLHF.

This clonotype was counted many times. The chain employs TRBV4-3 and TRBJ2-1; 8 bases map to TRBD2. This CDR3 contains 16 residues. Trimming removed 4 bases from V and 1 base from J; junction bases left unmatched: 6. CDR1 is LGHNA and CDR2 is YSLEER in the germline V gene. CDR3 loop: CASSLGGGLSYNEQFF. The CDR3 nucleotides read TGCGCCAGCAGCCTCGGGGGGGGCCTATCCTACAATGAGCAGTTCTTC.

The sample holds a few counts of this clonotype. The chain has TRBV6-5 and TRBJ2-5, with D maybe TRBD1 (6 bases). V was cut by 3 bases and J by 3 bases, with 14 bases left in between. The length of the CDR3 is 15 residues. Germline-derived CDR1 and CDR2 are MNHEY and SVGAGI. The CDR3 is CASSYGRGREETQYF. The CDR3 DNA follows: TGTGCCAGCAGTTATGGCAGGGGAAGAGAAGAGACCCAGTACTTC.

The J gene is TRBJ1-6, the V gene TRBV28; the match to TRBD1 covers 10 bases. The CDR3 length is 16 residues. The J segment lost 7 bases and the V segment lost 2 bases, leaving 5 bases of the junction unmatched. Germline assignment: CDR1 MDHEN and CDR2 SYDVKM. Here the CDR3 reads CASSLILGQGNSPLHF. The CDR3 DNA reads TGTGCCAGCAGTTTAATCTTGGGACAGGGGAATTCACCCCTCCACTTT.

J is TRBJ1-4 and V is TRBV6-1; D is possibly TRBD1 (6 bases). The CDR3 loop spans 14 amino acids. Germline loops: CDR1 MNHNS, CDR2 SASEGT. V was clipped by 8 bases and J by 3 bases, with 13 bases between them. CDR3 nucleotide sequence: TGTGCCAGCCGGTCGGGGGCAGCTAATGAAAAACTGTTTTTT. The encoded protein is CASRSGAANEKLFF.

This chain uses TRBV7-2 with TRBJ2-7; a possible D gene is TRBD2 (5 bases). Germline V lookup: CDR1 SGHTA, CDR2 FQGNSA. V lost 2 bases, J lost 7 bases, and 12 bases lay in between. The CDR3 contains 13 residues. CDR3: CASSLWVGVEQYF. The CDR3 DNA reads TGTGCCAGCAGCTTATGGGTCGGGGTGGAGCAGTACTTC.

The V gene is TRBV7-2, the J gene TRBJ2-5; D may correspond to TRBD1 or TRBD2 (5 bases each). Germline CDR1 is SGHTA and CDR2 is FQGNSA. Trimming took off 5 bases at V and 5 bases at J, with 15 bases between the two ends. This CDR3 region has 14 residues. CDR3 sequence reads: CASSLGTWQETQYF. CDR3 DNA: TGTGCCAGCAGCCTTGGGACCTGGCAGGAGACCCAGTACTTC.

This clonotype turned up a few times. The CDR3 DNA reads as TGCAGTGCTAGAGGCCGTTTGCAGGGGGCAAATCAGCCCCAGCATTTT. Its protein product is CSARGRLQGANQPQHF. The genes are TRBV20-1 and TRBJ1-5, with 8 bases aligning to TRBD1. The CDR3 totals 16 residues. The germline V gene encodes CDR1 DFQATT and CDR2 SNEGSKA (reference sequence). With 1 base clipped from V and 4 bases from J, the junction kept 9 bases outside the gene matches.

V is TRBV7-2 and J is TRBJ2-5; D could derive from TRBD1 or TRBD2 (5 bases each). V was cut by 4 bases and J by 0 bases, with 12 bases left in between. CDR1 and CDR2 from the germline V gene are SGHTA and FQGNSA. This CDR3 contains 15 residues. DNA for the CDR3: TGTGCCAGCAGCTCACAGGTGCGGGACCAAGAGACCCAGTACTTC. The encoded protein is CASSSQVRDQETQYF.

The V gene is TRBV18, the J gene TRBJ1-4; no firm D call. Trimming removed 3 bases from V and 0 bases from J, with 8 bases in between. This CDR3 spans 15 amino acids. CDR1 KGHSH and CDR2 LQKENI come from the germline V gene. In DNA, the CDR3 is TGTGCCAGCTCACCGTCGGGCGCAACTAATGAAAAACTGTTTTTT. This sequence encodes CASSPSGATNEKLFF.

V usage is TRBV12-3 or TRBV12-4 and J usage is TRBJ2-7; 7 bases agree with TRBD1. V lost 8 bases and J lost 0; bases outside the gene matches: 4. This CDR3 region has 13 residues. The CDR3 reads CASARGNSYEQYF. The CDR3 DNA sequence: TGTGCCAGCGCCAGGGGGAACTCCTACGAGCAGTACTTC.

This clonotype was observed a few times. DNA of the CDR3: TGTGCCAGCAGTTTTTGGACTACCACAGATACGCAGTATTTT. Its protein product is CASSFWTTTDTQYF. This chain links TRBV27 with TRBJ2-3; D perhaps matches TRBD2 (6 bases). The CDR3 consists of 14 residues. The ends were cut back, 3 bases at V and 2 bases at J, with 9 bases in the middle. Germline assignment: CDR1 MNHEY and CDR2 SMNVEV (reference sequence).

The chain is built from TRBV18 and TRBJ1-1; 7 nucleotides align to TRBD1. CDR3 length: 14 amino acids. After removal of 1 base from V and 6 bases from J, the junction contained 5 bases not matched to a gene. The germline gives CDR1 KGHSH, CDR2 LQKENI. CDR3 sequence reads: CASSPRQGGAEAFF. CDR3 bases: TGTGCCAGCTCACCACGACAGGGAGGTGCTGAAGCTTTCTTT.

This clonotype appeared many times. The chain links TRBV7-9 to TRBJ1-4; TRBD1 matches at 8 bases. The CDR3 runs to 16 residues. Unmatched junction bases numbered 7, after V lost 5 bases and J lost 2 bases. Germline assignment: CDR1 SEHNR and CDR2 FQNEAQ (reference sequence). In DNA, the CDR3 is TGTGCCAGCAGCGTCGGACAGGGATCGACTAATGAAAAACTGTTTTTT. Its translation: CASSVGQGSTNEKLFF.

This clonotype was seen more than once but under ten times. The chain employs TRBV4-3 and TRBJ2-7; a weak D match, TRBD1 (5 bases). Germline V gene data show CDR1 as LGHNA and CDR2 as YSLEER. The CDR3 has 15 residues. The V end was cut by 3 bases, the J end by 1 base, with 13 bases between. In nucleotides, the CDR3 is TGCGCCAGCAGCCATCTGATAGGGGATTCCTACGAGCAGTACTTC. Translation: CASSHLIGDSYEQYF.

The chain recombines TRBV20-1 with TRBJ1-2; the match to TRBD1 covers 8 bases. Looked up from germline, CDR1 is DFQATT and CDR2 is SNEGSKA (reference sequence). This CDR3 has 14 amino acids. Losses at the gene ends were 0 bases for V and 4 bases for J; bases not matched to a gene: 4. CDR3 residues: CSAREGGTGYGYTF. CDR3 nucleotide sequence: TGCAGTGCTAGAGAAGGGGGGACAGGCTATGGCTACACCTTC.

This clonotype was seen a handful of times. The chain recombines TRBV5-1 with TRBJ2-2; the D is unclear. V dropped 3 bases and J dropped 7 bases, with 7 bases sitting between them. From germline, CDR1 is SGHRS and CDR2 YFSETQ. CDR3 size: 12 residues. CDR3 amino acids: CASSWTGGELFF. In DNA form, the CDR3 reads TGCGCCAGCAGCTGGACGGGCGGGGAGCTGTTTTTT.

In regard to this clonotype: Because it lacks the conserved phenylalanine or tryptophan at the end, this CDR3 is likely a read error. The chain carries TRBV20-1 and TRBJ2-5; a weak D match, TRBD2 (5 bases). V lost 6 bases to trimming and J lost 2 bases, with 13 bases between them. The germline V gene encodes CDR1 DFQATT and CDR2 SNEGSKA (reference sequence). This CDR3 is 13 amino acids long. The CDR3 protein is CSAKEGQQETQYL. Here the CDR3 DNA reads TGCAGTGCCAAAGAGGGTCAGCAAGAGACCCAGTACTTG.

The chain recombines TRBV20-1 with TRBJ2-7, with 11 bases identical to TRBD2. The junction had 4 bases not matched to a gene; V was cut back by 6 bases and J by 3 bases. There are 13 residues in the CDR3. Germline V gene data show CDR1 as DFQATT and CDR2 as SNEGSKA (reference sequence). The CDR3 nucleotides are TGCAGTGCAAGACTAGCGGGGAGCTACGAGCAGTACTTC. Its translation: CSARLAGSYEQYF.

This clonotype has more than one count but fewer than ten. The chain links TRBV30 to TRBJ1-5, with 7 positions matching TRBD1. This CDR3 comprises 15 residues. Trimming removed 2 bases from V and 0 bases from J; junction bases left unmatched: 4. The germline gives CDR1 GTSNPN, CDR2 SVGIG (reference sequence). CDR3 region: CAWSTGDSSNQPQHF. CDR3 sequence (DNA): TGTGCCTGGAGTACTGGGGACAGTAGCAATCAGCCCCAGCATTTT.

This clonotype was counted a few times. This chain connects TRBV14 to TRBJ2-7, with 7 bases matching TRBD1. The length of the CDR3 is 15 residues. Germline V CDR1 and CDR2: SGHDN, FVKESK. V shed 6 bases, J shed 0 bases, and the junction held 8 bases outside the gene matches. CDR3 amino acids: CASRPNRGPSYEQYF. For the CDR3, the DNA is TGTGCCAGCAGACCGAACAGGGGACCCTCCTACGAGCAGTACTTC.

This clonotype was found a few times. This chain uses TRBV7-2 with TRBJ2-2, with 7 bases aligning to TRBD2. Germline V gives CDR1 SGHTA, CDR2 FQGNSA. The CDR3 runs to 14 residues. The V and J ends lost 4 bases and 6 bases, in that order; junction bases with no gene match: 5. This chain's CDR3 is CASSSGRVAGELFF. The CDR3 DNA follows: TGTGCCAGCAGCTCGGGGAGGGTCGCCGGGGAGCTGTTTTTT.

This sequence joins TRBV20-1 and TRBJ2-1, with D unresolved. The CDR3 runs 11 residues. Germline CDR1 reads DFQATT; CDR2 reads SNEGSKA (reference sequence). V was clipped by 5 bases and J by 6 bases, with 8 bases between them. CDR3 sequence: CSAFRANEQFF. In nucleotides, the CDR3 is TGCAGTGCTTTCAGAGCCAATGAGCAGTTCTTC.